The 21 T cell receptor beta chains given below trace back to one sample, sequenced in a study of blood T cell repertoires in COVID-19. Method: immunoSEQ multiplex PCR; TCRdb's copy keeps in-frame clones and lacks some. The sample lists roughly 100,000 clones, roughly 87% seen once, with 6.2% in the top ten. Sample: peripheral blood. The origin of the receptors is a human donor in a cohort sampled during active COVID-19.

The rearrangement joins TRBV3-1 (or the pseudogene TRBV3-2) to TRBJ2-7; unclear D gene. The CDR3 runs to 11 residues. Germline lookup yields CDR1 LGHDT and CDR2 YNNKEL (reference sequence). V was shortened by 2 bases and J by 5 bases, with 4 bases between the two germline ends. CDR3 bases: TGTGCCAGCAGCCAATATGACGAGCAGTACTTC. It is translated as CASSQYDEQYF.

The J gene is TRBJ2-7, the V gene TRBV28; 10 bases align to TRBD2. The CDR3 loop spans 15 amino acids. The V segment lost 4 bases and the J segment 4 bases; nucleotides outside the gene matches: 7. Germline CDR1 reads MDHEN; CDR2 reads SYDVKM. CDR3: CASSSPGLAVYEQYF. CDR3 sequence (DNA): TGTGCCAGCAGTTCACCCGGACTAGCGGTATACGAGCAGTACTTC.

By share, this clone ranks as medium-sized. DNA of the CDR3: TGTGCCACCAGCCCCCCCCGGGTCCGGGCTGGAAACACCATATATTTT. Its translation is CATSPPRVRAGNTIYF. This chain uses TRBV15 with TRBJ1-3; D is unclear. The germline V gene has CDR1 LNHNV and CDR2 YYDKDF (reference sequence). The CDR3 covers 16 residues. V lost 5 bases to trimming and J lost 2 bases, with 16 bases between them.

This chain joins TRBV10-3 and TRBJ2-7; no clear D. Looked up from germline, CDR1 is ENHRY and CDR2 is SYGVKD. This CDR3 is 13 amino acids long. The V gene lost 3 bases and the J gene lost 5 bases, with 11 bases spanning the gap. CDR3 coding DNA: TGTGCCATCAGTGATTCGGTTCGCGACGAGCAGTACTTC. This codes for CAISDSVRDEQYF.

This clone turned up a few times. The rearrangement joins TRBV7-3 to TRBJ2-7; 9 bases are shared with TRBD2. The germline V gene has CDR1 SGHTA and CDR2 FQGTGA. V gave up 2 bases and J gave up 0 bases; unmatched junction bases: 5. This CDR3 region has 16 residues. Here the CDR3 DNA reads TGTGCCAGCAGCTTAGATAGCGGGAGCCTCTCCTACGAGCAGTACTTC. This sequence encodes CASSLDSGSLSYEQYF.

The chain recombines TRBV6-4 with TRBJ1-6; TRBD1 aligns across 8 bases. CDR1 is MRHNA and CDR2 is SNTAGT in the germline V gene. This CDR3 contains 19 residues. V shed 3 bases, J shed 2 bases, and the junction held 12 bases outside the gene matches. The CDR3 sequence: CASSEPGTGTIPYNSPLHF. CDR3 DNA: TGTGCCAGCAGTGAGCCGGGGACAGGCACCATCCCCTATAATTCACCCCTCCACTTT.

This chain connects TRBV12-3 or TRBV12-4 to TRBJ2-3; D ambiguous. Trimming shortened V by 5 bases and J by 0 bases, and 6 bases separated the two germline ends. This CDR3 comprises 13 residues. CDR3 sequence (DNA): TGTGCCAGCAGTACGACTAGCACAGATACGCAGTATTTT. Residues: CASSTTSTDTQYF.

The J gene is TRBJ2-7, the V gene TRBV5-1; possible D gene TRBD2, 6 bases. V gave up 0 bases and J gave up 0 bases, with 10 bases separating them. The germline V gene encodes CDR1 SGHRS and CDR2 YFSETQ. This CDR3 is 15 amino acids long. For the CDR3, the DNA is TGCGCCAGCAGCTTGGAGCGGGTAGCCTCCTACGAGCAGTACTTC. This translates into CASSLERVASYEQYF.

The V and J genes are TRBV4-1 and TRBJ2-7; TRBD2 matches at 11 bases. CDR3 length: 17 amino acids. Germline V lookup: CDR1 MGHRA, CDR2 YSYEKL. V was clipped by 4 bases and J by 3 bases; unmatched bases: 11. In nucleotides, the CDR3 is TGCGCCAGCAGCCCAGAAGGACTAGCGGGTTTTCTCTACGAGCAGTACTTC. Protein: CASSPEGLAGFLYEQYF.

The CDR3 DNA is TGCGCCAGCAGCCAAGATTCCGTGGGCGGGAGACTCAACAATGAGCAGTTCTTC. It encodes CASSQDSVGGRLNNEQFF. The chain combines TRBV4-1 with TRBJ2-1; the match to TRBD2 covers 7 bases. V lost 0 bases to trimming and J lost 5 bases; unmatched junction nucleotides: 13. The V gene's germline CDR1 is MGHRA and CDR2 YSYEKL. The CDR3 totals 18 residues.

The chain joins TRBV4-1 to TRBJ2-2; the match to TRBD1 covers 7 bases. V shed 0 bases, J shed 4 bases, and the junction held 20 bases outside the gene matches. The V gene's germline CDR1 is MGHRA and CDR2 YSYEKL. There are 21 residues in the CDR3. CDR3 sequence: CASSQDILGQGVGAGTGELFF. CDR3 in DNA: TGCGCCAGCAGCCAAGATATCTTGGGGCAGGGGGTGGGCGCGGGCACCGGGGAGCTGTTTTTT.

This chain links TRBV5-1 with TRBJ2-1; 10 bases align to TRBD2. The CDR3 runs 15 residues. Germline V gives CDR1 SGHRS, CDR2 YFSETQ. Trimming took 3 bases from V and 4 from J; bases not matched to a gene: 4. The CDR3 coding sequence is TGCGCCAGCAGCTACGGACTAGCGGAATACAATGAGCAGTTCTTC. Its protein is CASSYGLAEYNEQFF.

V usage is TRBV28 and J usage is TRBJ2-2; 12 bases fit TRBD1. The CDR3 is 19 amino acids. Trimming removed 5 bases from V and 6 bases from J; junction bases left unmatched: 16. CDR1 MDHEN and CDR2 SYDVKM come from the germline V gene. CDR3 DNA sequence: TGTGCCAGCAGTCCACACCCGGGACAGGGGGCGCTAAAAGCCGGGGAGCTGTTTTTT. This encodes CASSPHPGQGALKAGELFF.

The V call is TRBV4-1, the J call TRBJ2-2; 10 nucleotides match TRBD2. CDR1 and CDR2 from the germline V gene are MGHRA and YSYEKL. The CDR3 is 17 amino acids. The J segment lost 3 bases and the V segment lost 1 base, leaving 5 bases of the junction unmatched. DNA of the CDR3: TGCGCCAGCAGCCAAGCTAGCGGGAGTCGGGACACCGGGGAGCTGTTTTTT. It translates to CASSQASGSRDTGELFF.

V gene TRBV7-2 combines with J gene TRBJ1-2; no clear D. Germline lookup yields CDR1 SGHTA and CDR2 FQGNSA. Trimming cost V 4 bases and J 0 bases, with 9 bases left between them. The CDR3 contains 14 residues. The CDR3 is CASSSPIANYGYTF. DNA of the CDR3: TGTGCCAGCAGCTCCCCAATAGCTAACTATGGCTACACCTTC.

The gene calls are TRBV19 and TRBJ2-2; D is unclear. The length of the CDR3 is 13 residues. The ends were cut back, 4 bases at V and 1 base at J, with 4 bases in the middle. The germline CDR1 and CDR2 sequences are LNHDA and SQIVND (reference sequence). CDR3 region: CASSTGNTGELFF. In nucleotides, the CDR3 is TGTGCCAGTAGTACGGGGAACACCGGGGAGCTGTTTTTT.

The CDR3 sequence: CASSFEVTSGSQSNTGELFF. The CDR3 bases are TGTGCCAGCAGCTTTGAGGTGACTAGCGGGAGCCAATCGAACACCGGGGAGCTGTTTTTT. The chain carries TRBV7-6 and TRBJ2-2, with TRBD2 matching over 12 bases. CDR3 size: 20 residues. Germline V gene sequence: CDR1 SGHVS, CDR2 FNYEAQ. J lost 0 bases, V lost 3 bases, and 11 bases had no gene match.

The V and J genes are TRBV6-1 and TRBJ2-7, with D uncertain. Trimming stripped 1 base from V and 9 bases from J, with 25 bases between. From germline, CDR1 is MNHNS and CDR2 SASEGT. The CDR3 length is 17 residues. For the CDR3, the DNA is TGTGCCAGCAGTGAAGGCCCGTACAGTTCCCCCGCCTTGGGGCAGTACTTC. Translated, it gives CASSEGPYSSPALGQYF.

The V and J genes are TRBV27 and TRBJ1-4, with TRBD1 matching 11 bases. Germline CDR1 reads MNHEY; CDR2 reads SMNVEV (reference sequence). V lost 9 bases and J lost 8; bases outside the gene matches: 11. CDR3 length: 15 amino acids. The CDR3 loop is CASGQGASRNEKLFF. The CDR3 coding sequence is TGTGCCAGTGGACAGGGGGCTAGTCGGAACGAAAAACTGTTTTTT.

The J gene is TRBJ2-1, the V gene TRBV15; 10 bases align to TRBD2. This CDR3 has 17 residues. The germline CDR1 and CDR2 sequences are LNHNV and YYDKDF (reference sequence). Trimming cost V 2 bases and J 10 bases; bases outside gene matches: 14. DNA for the CDR3: TGTGCCACCAGCAGAAAATGGGCTAGCGGGAGTAGTCTCGAGCAGTTCTTC. Translation: CATSRKWASGSSLEQFF. The full variable domain, with the rest looked up from reference TRBV15 and TRBJ2-1, is DAMVIQNPRYQVTQFGKPVTLSCSQTLNHNVMYWYQQKSSQAPKLLFHYYDKDFNNEADTPDNFQSRRPNTSFCFLDIRSPGLGDTAMYLCATSRKWASGSSLEQFFGPGTRLTVL.

The J gene is TRBJ1-5, the V gene TRBV5-1; TRBD1 agrees at 9 bases. Germline CDR1 reads SGHRS; CDR2 reads YFSETQ. Germline trimming cut 4 bases from V and 3 bases from J; bases unmatched to any gene: 5. CDR3 length: 15 residues. The CDR3 spells CASSVGQGNNQPQHF. The DNA for the CDR3 is TGCGCCAGCAGCGTAGGACAGGGGAACAATCAGCCCCAGCATTTT.